Following are 11 T cell receptor beta chains from one sample sequenced in a study of blood T cell repertoires in COVID-19. The table came from immunoSEQ multiplex PCR; TCRdb's copy has only in-frame clones and leaves some out. The sample lists around 260,000 clones, 80% to 90% occurring once. Source material: peripheral blood. The receptor source for this set is a woman aged 70-85 years with COVID-19, enrolled during active disease.

This clone was recorded a few times. This chain links TRBV28 with TRBJ2-3; TRBD1 matches at 7 bases. CDR1 is MDHEN, CDR2 SYDVKM, per germline. This CDR3 has 18 amino acids. Losses at the gene ends were 3 bases for V and 2 bases for J; bases not matched to a gene: 14. The CDR3 reads CASSFPWGTTGATDTQYF. CDR3 DNA sequence: TGTGCCAGCAGTTTCCCGTGGGGGACCACAGGGGCCACAGATACGCAGTATTTT.

The J gene is TRBJ2-7, the V gene TRBV3-1 (or the pseudogene TRBV3-2); tentatively, D is TRBD1 (6 bases). The germline V gene has CDR1 LGHDT and CDR2 YNNKEL (reference sequence). Trimming took off 1 base at V and 4 bases at J, with 8 bases between the two ends. The CDR3 length is 13 residues. CDR3: CASSQAGTYEQYF. DNA for the CDR3: TGTGCCAGCAGCCAAGCCGGGACATACGAGCAGTACTTC.

The chain couples TRBV28 to TRBJ1-2; 9 nucleotides line up with TRBD1. Germline V CDR1 and CDR2: MDHEN, SYDVKM. CDR3 length: 14 amino acids. V lost 7 bases, J lost 7 bases, and 10 bases stayed unmatched. As DNA, the CDR3 is TGTGCCAGCACTCGCTCCGGGACAGGGTTTGGCTACACCTTC. Residues: CASTRSGTGFGYTF.

The chain joins TRBV30 to TRBJ2-7, with 9 positions matching TRBD1. This CDR3 comprises 14 residues. V dropped 3 bases and J dropped 2; count of bases not matched to a gene: 5. Germline loops: CDR1 GTSNPN, CDR2 SVGIG (reference sequence). The DNA of the CDR3 is TGTGCCTGGAGGCGGGACAGGGCTGCCTACGAGCAGTACTTC. Its protein is CAWRRDRAAYEQYF.

The CDR3 sequence is CASSSPTGVYEQYF. The CDR3 DNA reads as TGTGCCAGCAGCTCGCCTACGGGAGTCTACGAGCAGTACTTC. The chain couples TRBV7-8 to TRBJ2-7, with D possibly being TRBD2 (6 bases). The CDR3 sequence is 14 residues long. CDR1 is SGHVS, CDR2 FQNEAQ, per germline. V lost 4 bases to trimming and J lost 3 bases, with 13 bases between them. Variable domain in full (rest from reference TRBV7-8 and TRBJ2-7): GAGVSQSPRYKVAKRGQDVALRCDPISGHVSLFWYQQALGQGPEFLTYFQNEAQLDKSGLPSDRFFAERPEGSVSTLKIQRTQQEDSAVYLCASSSPTGVYEQYFGPGTRLTVT.

This chain joins TRBV29-1 and TRBJ1-1; D not resolved. The ends were cut back, 0 bases at V and 8 bases at J, with 13 bases in the middle. CDR1 and CDR2 (germline): SQVTM, ANQGSEA. The CDR3 spans 13 residues. CDR3 protein: CSVEEDRGREAFF. The CDR3 DNA reads as TGCAGCGTTGAAGAGGACCGCGGGAGAGAAGCTTTCTTT.

The V gene is TRBV18, the J gene TRBJ1-1; D perhaps matches TRBD1 (5 bases). Looked up from germline, CDR1 is KGHSH and CDR2 is LQKENI. The germline V and J ends were trimmed by 0 bases and 5 bases, with 13 bases remaining between them. The CDR3 covers 15 residues. As DNA, the CDR3 is TGTGCCAGCTCACCACCGGGGGGTGTGAGGACTGAAGCTTTCTTT. Encoded protein: CASSPPGGVRTEAFF.

The V gene is TRBV5-1, the J gene TRBJ2-7, with TRBD2 identical over 7 bases. The CDR3 totals 15 residues. Germline V gene lookup returns CDR1 SGHRS and CDR2 YFSETQ. Losses at the gene ends were 5 bases for V and 2 bases for J; bases not matched to a gene: 10. The CDR3 loop reads CASRSIAGGTYEQYF. CDR3 coding DNA: TGCGCCAGCAGATCTATAGCGGGTGGAACCTACGAGCAGTACTTC.

V gene TRBV12-5 combines with J gene TRBJ1-1, with D perhaps matching TRBD1 (6 bases). V lost 4 bases and J 4 bases, leaving 10 bases between the germline ends. CDR3 size: 13 residues. CDR1 is LGHNT, CDR2 FRNRAP, per germline. The chain's CDR3 is CASGSQGFTEAFF. The CDR3 nucleotides read TGTGCTAGTGGTTCCCAGGGGTTCACTGAAGCTTTCTTT.

CDR3 DNA: TGTGCCAGCTCACCACAACAGGATGCGGATACGCAGTATTTT. It specifies CASSPQQDADTQYF. The rearrangement uses TRBV18 and TRBJ2-3; TRBD1 is a possible D gene (5 bases). There are 14 residues in the CDR3. Germline V gene data show CDR1 as KGHSH and CDR2 as LQKENI. Trimming left V 1 base short and J 6 bases short, with 11 bases between.

This clone came up once. The chain recombines TRBV5-1 with TRBJ2-7, with 9 bases that match TRBD2. The CDR3 runs to 15 residues. The germline V gene has CDR1 SGHRS and CDR2 YFSETQ. V shed 2 bases and J 4 bases; nucleotides not matched to a gene: 7. In DNA form, the CDR3 reads TGCGCCAGCAGCTTTGTAGCGGGAGCTTCGTACGAGCAGTACTTC. It encodes CASSFVAGASYEQYF.